This T cell receptor beta chain originates from a study of memory CD4+ T cells and cytomegalovirus serostatus. At the level of the study: Healthy Belgian adult donors included about nine CMV-positive and 24 CMV-negative people.

A note on this clone: The target antigen is unknown.

Whole-study results and caveats: The CMV-associated TCR signature appears largely within the CD4+ memory repertoire. CD4+ memory repertoires contained about two fifths of the roughly 150 reported CMV TCRbeta sequences.

The sort gate was single viable CD3+CD4+CD8-CD45RO+ cells for memory CD4+ T cells. Germline V gene lookup returns CDR1 LNHDA and CDR2 SQIVND (reference sequence). The junction had 2 bases not matched to a gene; V was cut back by 6 bases and J by 0 bases. CDR3 length equals 15 residues. In the original processing: After removing out-of-frame reads, over 2 million distinct TCRbeta sequences remained. Only in-frame clones appear in the TCRdb table, and some are missing; sequencing was by immunoSEQ multiplex PCR. V and J calls and clone size are as listed in that table; D and trimming were resolved from the DNA. The table has approximately 47,000 clones, approximately 78% seen once.

This TCR derives from an adult in good health and CMV-seronegative. Input material: memory CD4+ T cells from blood. The V gene is TRBV19, the J gene TRBJ2-6; 7 positions match TRBD1. CDR3 nucleotide sequence: TGTGCCAGTAGGCGACAGGGCTCTGGGGCCAACGTCCTGACTTTC. It yields the protein CASRRQGSGANVLTF.